Below, one T cell receptor (beta chain) is given with its context. Its specificity is not known. Germline CDR1 MDHEN, CDR2 SYDVKM. V shed 4 bases and J 5 bases; nucleotides not matched to a gene: 4. The CDR3 spans 13 residues. Profiled with immunoSEQ multiplex PCR; TCRdb holds only in-frame clones, not every one. This sample yields about 91,000 clones, of which roughly 86% are seen a single time; about 15% belongs to the top ten. This entry is derived from a study of T cells in localized non-small cell lung cancer. Overall study findings and caveats: There was an association of higher blood T cell density with longer overall survival. The highest T cell clonality was in uninvolved adjacent lung, above tumor.

The rearrangement joins TRBV28 to TRBJ1-1; the match to TRBD1 covers 7 bases. Sequencing was performed on peripheral blood, taken before any cancer treatment. This clonotype was sampled from a man between 35 and 75 years old with stage I squamous cell lung carcinoma. The CDR3 reads CASSSQGGTEAFF. CDR3 coding DNA: TGTGCCAGCAGTTCCCAGGGGGGGACTGAAGCTTTCTTT.